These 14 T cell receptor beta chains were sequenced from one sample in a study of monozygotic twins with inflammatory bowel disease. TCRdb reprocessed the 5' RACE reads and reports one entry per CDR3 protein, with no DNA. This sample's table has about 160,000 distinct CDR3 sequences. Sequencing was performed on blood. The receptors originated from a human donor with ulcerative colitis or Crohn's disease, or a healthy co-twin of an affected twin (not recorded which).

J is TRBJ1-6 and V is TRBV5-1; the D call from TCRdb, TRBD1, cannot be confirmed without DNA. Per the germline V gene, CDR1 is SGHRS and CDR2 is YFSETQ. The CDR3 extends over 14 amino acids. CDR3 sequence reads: CASSLHPGNSPLHF.

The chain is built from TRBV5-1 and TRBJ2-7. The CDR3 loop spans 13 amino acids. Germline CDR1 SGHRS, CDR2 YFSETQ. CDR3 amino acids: CASSKQPFYEQYF. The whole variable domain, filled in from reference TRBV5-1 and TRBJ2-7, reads KAGVTQTPRYLIKTRGQQVTLSCSPISGHRSVSWYQQTPGQGLQFLFEYFSETQRNKGNFPGRFSGRQFSNSRSEMNVSTLELGDSALYLCASSKQPFYEQYFGPGTRLTVT.

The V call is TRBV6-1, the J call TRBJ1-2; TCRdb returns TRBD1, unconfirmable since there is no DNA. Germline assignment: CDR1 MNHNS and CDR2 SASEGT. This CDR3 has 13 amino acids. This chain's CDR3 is CASSADRVYGYTF.

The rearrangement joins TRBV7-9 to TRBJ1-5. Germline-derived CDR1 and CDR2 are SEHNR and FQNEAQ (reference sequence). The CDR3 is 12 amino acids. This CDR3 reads CASNFGDQPQHF.

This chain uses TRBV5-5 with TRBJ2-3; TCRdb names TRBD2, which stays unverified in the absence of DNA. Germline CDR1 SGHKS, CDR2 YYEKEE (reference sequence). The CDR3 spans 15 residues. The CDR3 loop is CASSLLRARSDTQYF.

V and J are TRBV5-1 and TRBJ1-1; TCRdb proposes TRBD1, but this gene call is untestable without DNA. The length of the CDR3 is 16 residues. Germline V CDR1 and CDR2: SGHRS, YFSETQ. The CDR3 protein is CASSFHSGLRATEAFF.

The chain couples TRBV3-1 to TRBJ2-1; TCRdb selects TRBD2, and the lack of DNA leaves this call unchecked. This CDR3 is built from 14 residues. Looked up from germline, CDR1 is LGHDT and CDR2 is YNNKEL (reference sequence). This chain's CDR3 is CASSPGLARSGEFF.

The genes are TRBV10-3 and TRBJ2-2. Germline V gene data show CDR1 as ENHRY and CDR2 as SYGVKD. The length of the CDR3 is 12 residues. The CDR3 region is CAISERAGELFF.

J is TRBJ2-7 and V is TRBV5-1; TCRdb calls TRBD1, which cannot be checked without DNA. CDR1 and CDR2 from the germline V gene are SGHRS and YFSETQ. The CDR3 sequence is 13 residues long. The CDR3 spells CASSLGQRYEQYF.

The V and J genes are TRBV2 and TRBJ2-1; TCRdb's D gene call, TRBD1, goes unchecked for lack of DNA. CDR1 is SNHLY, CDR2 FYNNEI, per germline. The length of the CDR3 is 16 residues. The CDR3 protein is CASSEFGDPSYNEQFF.

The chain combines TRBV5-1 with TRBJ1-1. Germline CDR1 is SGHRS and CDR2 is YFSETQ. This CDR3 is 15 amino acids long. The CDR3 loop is CASSLSREGKLEAFF.

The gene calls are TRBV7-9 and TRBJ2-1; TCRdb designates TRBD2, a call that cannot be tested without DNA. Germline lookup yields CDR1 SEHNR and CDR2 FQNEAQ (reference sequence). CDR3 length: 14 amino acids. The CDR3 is CASSQGLAGGEQFF.

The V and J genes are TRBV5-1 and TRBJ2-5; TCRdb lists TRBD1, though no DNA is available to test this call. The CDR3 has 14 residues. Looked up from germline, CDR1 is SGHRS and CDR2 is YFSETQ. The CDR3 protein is CASSLAGQGQTQYF. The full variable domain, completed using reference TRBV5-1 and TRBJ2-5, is KAGVTQTPRYLIKTRGQQVTLSCSPISGHRSVSWYQQTPGQGLQFLFEYFSETQRNKGNFPGRFSGRQFSNSRSEMNVSTLELGDSALYLCASSLAGQGQTQYFGPGTRLLVL.

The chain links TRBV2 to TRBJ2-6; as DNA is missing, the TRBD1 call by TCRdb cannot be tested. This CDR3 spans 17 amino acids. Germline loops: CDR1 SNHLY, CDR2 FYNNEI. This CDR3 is CASTEDQARSGANVLTF.